Below are 21 T cell receptor beta chains sequenced from a single sample in a study of beta chain features in type 1 diabetes (dated by TCRdb to 2017 to 2018). The method was the immunoSEQ multiplex PCR assay. All of the isolated RNA was reverse transcribed with the High Capacity cDNA Reverse Transcription Kit, so expressed TCRB transcripts were sequenced. Imported from immuneACCESS, the table was reduced by TCRdb to in-frame sequences with V and J called. These copies leave out some clones; in studies compared against another copy, an unresolved V gene accounts for under half, and the cause of the remainder is not known. Counted in this sample were under 900,000 clones; roughly 15% of them appeared once. 0.02% to 0.025% of the sample is in the top ten clones. Sequenced material: naive CD4+ T cells from blood. Read against the paper, the sample's cell subset or site label means: true naive CD4+ T cells. The source is a woman between 18 and 29 years old in good health.

In this sample, this clone turned up a few times. The genes are TRBV7-8 and TRBJ1-1; tentatively, D is TRBD1 (5 bases). The germline gives CDR1 SGHVS, CDR2 FQNEAQ. Deletions cut 8 bases from V and 5 bases from J, with 15 bases between. The CDR3 totals 13 residues. Here the CDR3 DNA reads TGTGCCAGCTCATTCAAAGGGGAAACTGAAGCTTTCTTT. Protein sequence: CASSFKGETEAFF. Together with reference TRBV7-8 and TRBJ1-1, the CDR3 gives the full variable domain: GAGVSQSPRYKVAKRGQDVALRCDPISGHVSLFWYQQALGQGPEFLTYFQNEAQLDKSGLPSDRFFAERPEGSVSTLKIQRTQQEDSAVYLCASSFKGETEAFFGQGTRLTVV.

The chain is built from TRBV7-9 and TRBJ1-1; TRBD1 might be the D (6 bases). Germline loops: CDR1 SEHNR, CDR2 FQNEAQ (reference sequence). This CDR3 has 14 amino acids. V lost 5 bases and J lost 7, with 17 bases in between. The CDR3 protein is CASSTRDEQGEAFF. Written as DNA, the CDR3 is TGTGCCAGCAGCACAAGGGACGAACAGGGTGAAGCTTTCTTT.

A remark on this clone: Within the sample, other DNA sequences also encode this same CDR3. The rearrangement links TRBV7-9 to TRBJ1-4, with TRBD1 matching over 7 bases. The V gene end was trimmed by 5 bases and the J gene end by 2 bases; junction bases not matched to a gene: 5. Germline V gene data show CDR1 as SEHNR and CDR2 as FQNEAQ (reference sequence). The CDR3 runs to 15 residues. CDR3 coding DNA: TGTGCCAGCAGCACCGACAGGGTCACTAATGAAAAACTGTTTTTT. Protein product: CASSTDRVTNEKLFF.

This clone has a handful of counts. The V call is TRBV27, the J call TRBJ2-3; 9 bases align to TRBD1. With 6 bases clipped from V and 1 base from J, the junction kept 5 bases outside the gene matches. The CDR3 length is 15 residues. Germline V gives CDR1 MNHEY, CDR2 SMNVEV (reference sequence). In nucleotides, the CDR3 is TGTGCCAGCAGGCAAAGACAGGGGGGCACAGATACGCAGTATTTT. Amino acids: CASRQRQGGTDTQYF.

As to this clone: In the same sample, other DNA sequences code for this CDR3. The chain couples TRBV27 to TRBJ1-2, with 7 bases lining up with TRBD1. The CDR3 contains 14 residues. After removal of 5 bases from V and 4 bases from J, the junction contained 7 bases not matched to a gene. The germline CDR1 and CDR2 sequences are MNHEY and SMNVEV (reference sequence). This CDR3 is CASSPRQGGYGYTF. CDR3 nucleotide sequence: TGTGCCAGCAGTCCACGACAGGGAGGCTATGGCTACACCTTC.

V gene TRBV5-6 combines with J gene TRBJ2-7; possibly TRBD1 for D (7 bases). Germline V CDR1 and CDR2: SGHDT, YYEEEE. The ends were cut back, 1 base at V and 1 base at J, with 9 bases in the middle. The CDR3 has 14 residues. CDR3 DNA sequence: TGTGCCAGCAGCTTGCAGGGGGGATCCTACGAGCAGTACTTC. Encoded protein: CASSLQGGSYEQYF.

CDR3 sequence: CASSLAGTGTYEQYF. CDR3 nucleotides: TGTGCCAGCAGCTTAGCGGGGACAGGGACTTACGAGCAGTACTTC. V is TRBV11-1 and J is TRBJ2-7, with 9 positions matching TRBD1. V lost 0 bases and J lost 4; bases outside the gene matches: 4. The length of the CDR3 is 15 residues. Germline CDR1 reads SGHAT; CDR2 reads FQDESV (reference sequence).

The chain employs TRBV20-1 and TRBJ1-5; D is unresolved. The CDR3 loop spans 11 amino acids. Trimming cost V 5 bases and J 15 bases, with 17 bases left between them. Germline V gives CDR1 DFQATT, CDR2 SNEGSKA (reference sequence). CDR3 in amino acids: CSADRAPGLHF. In DNA, the CDR3 is TGCAGTGCTGACCGGGCCCCCGGACTGCATTTT.

The chain employs TRBV27 and TRBJ2-7, with 7 bases lining up with TRBD1. The CDR3 totals 12 residues. The germline gives CDR1 MNHEY, CDR2 SMNVEV (reference sequence). V was clipped by 5 bases and J by 7 bases; unmatched bases: 5. The CDR3 bases are TGTGCCAGCAGTCCCACAGGGGTTGAGCAGTACTTC. Protein: CASSPTGVEQYF.

DNA for the CDR3: TGCGCCAGCAGCGCACAGGTTAATAGCAATCAGCCCCAGCATTTT. Its protein product is CASSAQVNSNQPQHF. This chain joins TRBV4-1 and TRBJ1-5, with D perhaps TRBD1 (5 bases). Trimming cost V 5 bases and J 0 bases, with 11 bases left between them. The CDR3 is 15 amino acids. Germline CDR1 and CDR2: MGHRA and YSYEKL.

A few counts support this clone. Other DNA sequences in the sample encode the same CDR3. The chain uses TRBV20-1 and TRBJ2-5; D gene uncertain. Germline V lookup: CDR1 DFQATT, CDR2 SNEGSKA (reference sequence). The CDR3 loop spans 11 amino acids. The V and J ends lost 3 bases and 4 bases respectively, with 6 bases between them. CDR3 DNA: TGCAGTGCTAGTCTAGGAGAGACCCAGTACTTC. Protein sequence: CSASLGETQYF.

The chain couples TRBV28 to TRBJ1-1; D might be TRBD1 (5 bases). Germline CDR1 and CDR2: MDHEN and SYDVKM. This CDR3 has 15 amino acids. Trimming cost V 5 bases and J 1 base, with 14 bases left between them. The CDR3 region is CASSLGTAGNTEAFF. In DNA form, the CDR3 reads TGTGCCAGCAGTCTCGGGACGGCAGGGAACACTGAAGCTTTCTTT.

The chain links TRBV7-2 to TRBJ2-1; D perhaps matches TRBD2 (6 bases). V was trimmed by 2 bases and J by 4 bases, leaving 12 bases between them. CDR1 is SGHTA and CDR2 is FQGNSA in the germline V gene. The CDR3 length is 15 residues. The CDR3 protein is CASSLTGVLYNEQFF. The CDR3 bases are TGTGCCAGCAGCTTAACGGGAGTGCTTTACAATGAGCAGTTCTTC.

This clone was observed a few times. J is TRBJ2-2 and V is TRBV5-1, with 12 bases matching TRBD2. CDR3 size: 16 residues. Germline CDR1 SGHRS, CDR2 YFSETQ. V shed 6 bases, J shed 5 bases, and the junction held 8 bases outside the gene matches. CDR3 sequence reads: CASKRFGTSGTGELFF. CDR3 sequence (DNA): TGCGCCAGCAAGCGGTTCGGGACTAGCGGGACCGGGGAGCTGTTTTTT.

In this sample, this clone turned up a few times. The J gene is TRBJ2-2, the V gene TRBV6-5; weak D call: TRBD2 (5 bases). The CDR3 sequence is 16 residues long. CDR1 is MNHEY, CDR2 SVGAGI, per germline. V gave up 8 bases and J gave up 5 bases, with 21 bases separating them. CDR3 sequence (DNA): TGTGCCAGCCGTTCCGGATCTGGCGGGTTGACCGGGGAGCTGTTTTTT. Its translation is CASRSGSGGLTGELFF.

As concerns this clone: A read error may account for a junction end that differs from germline. This rearrangement joins TRBV7-2 to TRBJ1-4, with D possibly being TRBD1 (6 bases). The germline gives CDR1 SGHTA, CDR2 FQGNSA. The CDR3 runs to 14 residues. CDR3 amino acids: CASSQVRGREKLFF. The CDR3 nucleotides read TGCGCCAGCAGCCAAGTCAGGGGTCGTGAAAAACTGTTTTTT.

This clone was observed a few times. The J gene is TRBJ2-2, the V gene TRBV18; TRBD2 matches 8 bases. The V gene's germline CDR1 is KGHSH and CDR2 LQKENI. Trimming cost V 5 bases and J 1 base; bases outside gene matches: 3. The CDR3 covers 15 residues. The DNA of the CDR3 is TGTGCCAGCTCAGAAGCGGGAGTGAACACCGGGGAGCTGTTTTTT. It specifies CASSEAGVNTGELFF.

The rearrangement joins TRBV15 to TRBJ1-1, with TRBD1 matching 8 bases. Germline V CDR1 and CDR2: LNHNV, YYDKDF (reference sequence). Losses at the gene ends were 5 bases for V and 1 base for J; bases not matched to a gene: 12. The CDR3 covers 17 residues. The CDR3 DNA sequence: TGTGCCACCAGCTCCGGGACAGGCATTATTGCGAACACTGAAGCTTTCTTT. Protein sequence: CATSSGTGIIANTEAFF.

The chain couples TRBV11-3 to TRBJ1-2; possibly TRBD1 for D (5 bases). The germline CDR1 and CDR2 sequences are SGHNT and YENEEA. The CDR3 runs 14 residues. V lost 0 bases, J lost 2 bases, and 7 bases lay in between. This chain's CDR3 is CASSLEGVNYGYTF. In DNA, the CDR3 is TGTGCCAGCAGCTTAGAGGGGGTGAACTATGGCTACACCTTC.

The gene calls are TRBV10-3 and TRBJ2-1, with 9 bases matching TRBD1. The germline gives CDR1 ENHRY, CDR2 SYGVKD. This CDR3 comprises 17 residues. V was pared by 10 bases and J by 7 bases, with 20 bases of the junction left unmatched. The CDR3 sequence is CATRTGVLHGSGNEQFF. The DNA of the CDR3 is TGTGCCACCCGGACAGGGGTACTTCATGGGTCAGGGAATGAGCAGTTCTTC.

The J gene is TRBJ2-3, the V gene TRBV28; 7 bases are a match to TRBD2. The CDR3 contains 13 residues. Germline CDR1 is MDHEN and CDR2 is SYDVKM. V was pared by 8 bases and J by 3 bases, with 5 bases of the junction left unmatched. CDR3 nucleotide sequence: TGTGCCAGCGGCGGGAGTATGACAGATACGCAGTATTTT. Protein product: CASGGSMTDTQYF.